This T cell receptor beta chain is from a study of cytomegalovirus exposure and HLA in healthy donors. Separate from the approximately 720-subject first cohort was the 120-subject validation cohort, to which the donors belonged. The CDR3 loop spans 15 amino acids. Germline V gene data show CDR1 as SGHTA and CDR2 as FQGNSA. The J segment lost 6 bases and the V segment lost 0 bases, leaving 3 bases of the junction unmatched. Findings and limits, study-wide: According to a subsequent analysis, TCR clusters from the first cohort were inclined to appear together in the 120 validation repertoires. According to the study, 160 or so TCR beta chains were cytomegalovirus-associated.

Assay: immunoSEQ multiplex PCR; the TCRdb copy retains only in-frame clones and omits some. The data hold fewer than 60,000 clones, with approximately 95% observed a single time. Concerning this clone itself: Its matching antigen is unknown.

The chain employs TRBV7-2 and TRBJ2-1; TRBD2 aligns across 9 bases. This TCR came from a woman aged 18-29 years in good health and CMV-seropositive. The specimen sequenced was PBMCs. CDR3 sequence (DNA): TGTGCCAGCAGCTTAGCCGGCGGGAGGGCCAATGAGCAGTTCTTC. Its translation is CASSLAGGRANEQFF.